This T cell receptor beta chain is from a study of naive and memory T cell subsets. CMV status came from CD4+ T cell IFNgamma after overnight CMV lysate stimulation of fresh PBMCs. Two oligonucleotides, mixed equimolar, formed the beta constant-region primer covering TRBC1 and TRBC2. Four rounds of PCR amplified the ligated cDNA using nested alpha and beta constant-region primers plus SP2. TCRdb independently ran MiXCR on the UMI-ligation and nested PCR reads; one entry per CDR3 protein. Among around 130,000 distinct CDR3 sequences, around 35% were seen once, and the ten largest hold less than 1%. The CDR3 has 14 residues. With V trimmed by 2 bases and J by 5 bases, 5 bases remained unmatched. Germline V lookup: CDR1 DFQATT, CDR2 SNEGSKA (reference sequence). This clonotype was detected ten times or more.

The source of this sequence is a human donor in good health. The sample taken for sequencing was central memory CD4+ T cells from blood. The chain links TRBV20-1 to TRBJ2-3, with 9 positions matching TRBD2. CDR3 coding DNA: TGCAGTGCTAGAAGGGCGGGAGGGGGAGATACGCAGTATTTT. This gives the protein CSARRAGGGDTQYF.